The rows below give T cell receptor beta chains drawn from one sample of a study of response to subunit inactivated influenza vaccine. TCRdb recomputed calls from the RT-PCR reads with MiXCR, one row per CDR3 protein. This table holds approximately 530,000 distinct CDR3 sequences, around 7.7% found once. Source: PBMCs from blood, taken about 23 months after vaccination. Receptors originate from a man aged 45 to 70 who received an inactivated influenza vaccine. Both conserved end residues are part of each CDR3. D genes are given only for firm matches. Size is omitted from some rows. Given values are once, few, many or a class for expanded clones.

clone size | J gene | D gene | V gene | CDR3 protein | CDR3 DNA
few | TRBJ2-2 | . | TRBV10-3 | CAIRPQGTGELFF | TGTGCCATCAGACCACAGGGTACCGGGGAGCTGTTTTTT
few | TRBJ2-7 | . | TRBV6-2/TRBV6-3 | CASSYNRADEQYF | TGTGCCAGCAGTTACAACAGGGCTGACGAGCAGTACTTC
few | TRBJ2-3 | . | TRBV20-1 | CSARAVGPDTQYF | TGCAGTGCTAGAGCGGTCGGGCCAGATACGCAGTATTTT
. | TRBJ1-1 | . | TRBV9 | CASSVSIGRNTEAFF | TGTGCCAGCAGCGTAAGTATAGGACGGAACACTGAAGCTTTCTTT
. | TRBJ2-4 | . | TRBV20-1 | CSARVAVAKNIQYF | TGCAGTGCTAGAGTGGCTGTAGCCAAAAACATTCAGTACTTC
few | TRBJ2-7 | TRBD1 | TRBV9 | CASSVGQGRGEQYF | TGTGCCAGCAGCGTAGGACAGGGGCGGGGCGAGCAGTACTTC
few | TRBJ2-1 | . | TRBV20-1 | CSADAGTVYNEQFF | TGCAGTGCTGACGCCGGGACCGTATACAATGAGCAGTTCTTC
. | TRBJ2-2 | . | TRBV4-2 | CASSPNAGRGTGELFF | TGTGCCAGCAGCCCCAACGCGGGTAGGGGCACCGGGGAGCTGTTTTTT
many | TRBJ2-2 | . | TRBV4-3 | CASSPRVGHTGELFF | TGCGCCAGCAGCCCTCGGGTGGGGCACACCGGGGAGCTGTTTTTT
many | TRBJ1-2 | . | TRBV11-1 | CASSSEGRGYTF | TGTGCCAGCAGCTCGGAAGGAAGGGGCTACACCTTC
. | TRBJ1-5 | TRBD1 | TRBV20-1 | CSARGGQGLGYGNQPQHF | TGCAGTGCTAGAGGCGGACAGGGCCTCGGCTATGGCAATCAGCCCCAGCATTTT
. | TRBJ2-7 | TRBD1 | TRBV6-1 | CASRPTGGPLYEQYF | TGTGCCAGCAGGCCGACAGGGGGACCCCTCTACGAGCAGTACTTC
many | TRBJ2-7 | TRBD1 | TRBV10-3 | CAISEQTGYEQYF | TGTGCCATCAGTGAACAGACAGGGTACGAGCAGTACTTC
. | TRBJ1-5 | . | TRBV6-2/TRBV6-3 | CASSPWSNSNQPQHF | TGTGCCAGCAGCCCATGGTCAAATAGCAATCAGCCCCAGCATTTT
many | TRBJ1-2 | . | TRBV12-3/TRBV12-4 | CASSLAGPGGYTF | TGTGCCAGCAGTTTAGCAGGCCCCGGTGGCTACACCTTC
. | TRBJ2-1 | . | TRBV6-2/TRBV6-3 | CASSPTRANEQFF | TGTGCCAGCAGTCCTACTAGAGCCAATGAGCAGTTCTTC
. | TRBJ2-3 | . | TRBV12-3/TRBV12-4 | CASSFLRDTQYF | TGTGCCAGCAGTTTTCTGCGTGATACGCAGTATTTT
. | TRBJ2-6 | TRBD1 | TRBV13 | CASSRDRGNGANVLTF | TGTGCCAGCAGCCGGGACAGGGGGAATGGGGCCAACGTCCTGACTTTC
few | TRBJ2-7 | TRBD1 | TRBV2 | CANDQGSGGAEEYF | TGTGCCAATGACCAGGGGTCAGGGGGCGCCGAAGAGTACTTC
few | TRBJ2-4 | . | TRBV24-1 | CATRAAGRLLAKNIQYF | TGTGCCACCAGGGCCGCCGGGAGACTCCTAGCCAAAAACATTCAGTACTTC
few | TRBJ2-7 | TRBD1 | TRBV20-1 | CSASPGTGHEQYF | TGCAGTGCTAGTCCCGGGACAGGGCACGAGCAGTACTTC
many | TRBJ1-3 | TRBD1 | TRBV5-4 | CASSPGQDSGNTIYF | TGTGCCAGCAGCCCGGGACAGGACTCTGGAAACACCATATATTTT
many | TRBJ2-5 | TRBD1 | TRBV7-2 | CASSSRQGSRETQYF | TGTGCCAGCAGCTCGCGACAGGGAAGTCGAGAGACCCAGTACTTC
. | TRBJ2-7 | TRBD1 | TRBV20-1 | CSARQGAGEQYF | TGCAGTGCTAGGCAGGGGGCCGGCGAGCAGTACTTC
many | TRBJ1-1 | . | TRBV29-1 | CSVKGGAHEAFF | TGCAGCGTTAAAGGCGGGGCCCATGAAGCTTTCTTT
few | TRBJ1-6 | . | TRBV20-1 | CSARDGPGIGSPLHF | TGCAGTGCTAGAGATGGCCCGGGGATCGGTTCACCCCTCCACTTT
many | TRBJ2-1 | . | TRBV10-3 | CAISGQYNEQFF | TGTGCCATCAGTGGACAGTACAATGAGCAGTTCTTC
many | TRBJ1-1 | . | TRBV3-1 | CASSHQDSTEAFF | TGTGCCAGCAGCCACCAGGATAGCACTGAAGCTTTCTTT
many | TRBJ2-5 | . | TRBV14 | CASSQGWTDQETQYF | TGTGCCAGCAGCCAAGGATGGACGGACCAAGAGACCCAGTACTTC
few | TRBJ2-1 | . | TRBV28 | CASSGRLSYNEQFF | TGTGCCAGCAGTGGCAGGCTCTCTTACAATGAGCAGTTCTTC
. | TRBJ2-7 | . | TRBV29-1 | CSVDWGDKQYF | TGCAGCGTTGACTGGGGTGACAAGCAGTACTTC
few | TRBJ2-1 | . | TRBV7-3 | CASSLNTVNEQFF | TGTGCCAGCAGCTTAAACACCGTCAATGAGCAGTTCTTC
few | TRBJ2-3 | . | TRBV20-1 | CSARDLFGRWTDTQYF | TGCAGTGCTAGAGATCTCTTTGGCAGATGGACAGATACGCAGTATTTT
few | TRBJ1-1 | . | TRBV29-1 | CSAYREGTEAFF | TGCAGCGCTTACAGGGAAGGCACTGAAGCTTTCTTT
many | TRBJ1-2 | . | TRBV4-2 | CASSQEYGTSLNYGYTF | TGTGCCAGCAGCCAAGAATACGGGACCTCCTTGAACTATGGCTACACCTTC
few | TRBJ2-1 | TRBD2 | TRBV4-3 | CASSQVGTRRNEQFF | TGCGCCAGCAGCCAAGTTGGGACTAGAAGGAATGAGCAGTTCTTC
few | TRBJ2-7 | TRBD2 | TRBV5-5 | CASSLGTTSGSMQYF | TGTGCCAGCAGCTTGGGTACGACTAGCGGGAGTATGCAGTACTTC
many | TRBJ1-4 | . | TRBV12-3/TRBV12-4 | CASSSRGGVEKLFF | TGTGCCAGCAGTTCCCGGGGTGGGGTGGAAAAACTGTTTTTT
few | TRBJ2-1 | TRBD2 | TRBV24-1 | CATSDYNLRGLAGMSMFF | TGTGCCACCAGTGATTACAACCTCCGGGGACTAGCGGGCATGAGCATGTTCTTC
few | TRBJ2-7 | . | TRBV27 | CASSVSSTTYEQYF | TGTGCCAGCAGCGTAAGTAGCACAACCTACGAGCAGTACTTC
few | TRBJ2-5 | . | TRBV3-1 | CASSLYRENHGQYF | TGTGCCAGCAGCCTCTACAGGGAGAACCATGGCCAGTACTTC
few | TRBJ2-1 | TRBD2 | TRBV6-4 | CASSALPGTSGMVYEQFF | TGTGCCAGCAGTGCTCTCCCGGGTACTAGCGGGATGGTCTATGAGCAGTTCTTC
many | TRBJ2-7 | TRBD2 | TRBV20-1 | CSAALAGGPYSYEQYF | TGCAGTGCTGCCCTAGCGGGAGGGCCATATTCCTACGAGCAGTACTTC
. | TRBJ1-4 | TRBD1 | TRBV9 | CASSVTDRGEKLLF | TGTGCCAGCAGCGTAACCGACAGGGGAGAAAAACTGCTTTTT
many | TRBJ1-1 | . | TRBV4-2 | CASSQDRTAGTEAFF | TGTGCCAGCAGCCAAGATAGAACAGCGGGCACTGAAGCTTTCTTT
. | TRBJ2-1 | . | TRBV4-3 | CASSQGGTPQFF | TGCGCCAGCAGCCAAGGAGGCACACCGCAGTTCTTC
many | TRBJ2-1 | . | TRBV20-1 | CSARRGYNEQFF | TGCAGTGCCAGAAGGGGGTACAATGAGCAGTTCTTC
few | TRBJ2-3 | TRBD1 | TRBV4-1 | CASSQATGADTQYF | TGCGCCAGCAGCCAAGCGACAGGGGCAGATACGCAGTATTTT
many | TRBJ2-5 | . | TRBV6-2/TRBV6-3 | CASNSGEGWETQYF | TGTGCCAGCAATTCAGGTGAAGGCTGGGAGACCCAGTACTTC
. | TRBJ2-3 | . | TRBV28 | CASSLLQGTDTQYF | TGTGCCAGCAGTCTTCTCCAGGGGACAGATACGCAGTATTTT
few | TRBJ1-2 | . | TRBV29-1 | CSVVDRGANYGYTF | TGCAGCGTTGTAGATCGGGGGGCTAACTATGGCTACACCTTC
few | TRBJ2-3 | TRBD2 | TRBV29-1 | CSVGLAGLDTQYF | TGCAGCGTAGGACTAGCGGGATTAGATACGCAGTATTTT
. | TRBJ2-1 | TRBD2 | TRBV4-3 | CASSQRWRREVRNNEQFF | TGCGCCAGCAGCCAGAGGTGGAGGCGGGAGGTCCGGAACAATGAGCAGTTCTTC
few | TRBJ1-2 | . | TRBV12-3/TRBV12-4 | CASTNWFYGYTF | TGTGCCAGCACCAACTGGTTCTATGGCTACACCTTC
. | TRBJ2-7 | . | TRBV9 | CASGNGPSLSYEQYF | TGTGCCAGCGGAAACGGGCCTAGCCTCTCCTACGAGCAGTACTTC
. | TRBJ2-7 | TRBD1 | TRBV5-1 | CASSLFGTGSSYEQYF | TGCGCCAGCAGCTTGTTCGGGACAGGGAGCTCCTACGAGCAGTACTTC
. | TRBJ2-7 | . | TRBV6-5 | CASSYDTGTGYEQYF | TGTGCCAGCAGTTACGACACAGGGACTGGCTACGAGCAGTACTTC
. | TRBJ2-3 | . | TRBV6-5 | CASSYGDSDTQYF | TGTGCCAGCAGTTATGGGGACTCAGATACGCAGTATTTT